The next 15 T cell receptor beta chains were all read from a single sample in a study of T cells in Graves' hyperthyroidism and ophthalmopathy. It was RNA transcripts that yielded the amplified TCR beta CDR3 regions. Researchers ran a first-round RT-PCR on the TCR CDR3 using the HTBI primer set. In TCRdb, the multiplex PCR reads were re-called with MiXCR into one record per CDR3 protein. This sample has about 340,000 distinct CDR3 sequences; 15% to 20% occur once, and the top ten carry about 53%. The sample comprised blood. These TCRs come from a woman between 45 and 60 years old with Graves' hyperthyroidism.

The chain employs TRBV28 and TRBJ2-7; 12 bases are a match to TRBD2. This CDR3 spans 13 amino acids. Germline values: CDR1 MDHEN, CDR2 SYDVKM. V lost 9 bases, J lost 4 bases, and 4 bases stayed unmatched. The CDR3 loop reads CASGLAGRYEQYV. As DNA, the CDR3 is TGTGCCAGTGGACTAGCGGGGAGGTACGAGCAGTACGTC.

This clonotype appeared many times. The V call is TRBV6-2 or TRBV6-3, the J call TRBJ1-5; D gene unclear. This CDR3 contains 16 residues. Germline CDR1 reads MNHEY; CDR2 reads SVGEGT. Trimming took off 4 bases at V and 0 bases at J, with 13 bases between the two ends. This CDR3 is CASSFPRDYSNQPQHF. As DNA, the CDR3 is TGTGCCAGCAGTTTCCCCCGAGACTATAGCAATCAGCCCCAGCATTTT.

In its sample, this clonotype was seen a few times. The chain carries TRBV19 and TRBJ1-4; D is perhaps TRBD1 (6 bases). The germline V gene encodes CDR1 LNHDA and CDR2 SQIVND (reference sequence). The V and J ends lost 5 bases and 8 bases respectively, with 15 bases between them. The CDR3 runs to 14 residues. In DNA, the CDR3 is TGTGCCAGTAGTCCCGGACAGTTGGAGGAAAAACTGTTTTTT. The encoded protein is CASSPGQLEEKLFF.

This clonotype has a count of ten or more. The chain is built from TRBV7-9 and TRBJ2-1; 10 positions agree with TRBD2. This CDR3 contains 16 residues. The V gene end was trimmed by 5 bases and the J gene end by 13 bases; junction bases not matched to a gene: 17. CDR1 and CDR2 from the germline V gene are SEHNR and FQNEAQ (reference sequence). The DNA of the CDR3 is TGTGCCAGCAGCCCCAATTGGGAGGGTAGCGGGGGGTTCCAGTTCTTC. It specifies CASSPNWEGSGGFQFF.

The chain joins TRBV19 to TRBJ1-5; tentative D call: TRBD1 (5 bases). The germline V gene encodes CDR1 LNHDA and CDR2 SQIVND (reference sequence). This CDR3 contains 15 residues. The ends were cut back, 8 bases at V and 5 bases at J, with 19 bases in the middle. The chain's CDR3 is CASGKPLEGYQPQHF. CDR3 sequence (DNA): TGTGCCAGTGGCAAGCCCCTTGAGGGGTATCAGCCCCAGCATTTT.

The rearrangement joins TRBV27 to TRBJ2-2, with 7 nucleotides matching TRBD1. With 8 bases clipped from V and 4 bases from J, the junction kept 7 bases outside the gene matches. Germline-derived CDR1 and CDR2 are MNHEY and SMNVEV (reference sequence). This CDR3 is built from 14 residues. CDR3 sequence (DNA): TGTGCCAGCGGGTTACAGGGGAGCACCGGGGAGCTGTTTTTT. As protein: CASGLQGSTGELFF.

There are many counts of this clonotype. The chain couples TRBV12-3 or TRBV12-4 to TRBJ2-1, with a tentative D call TRBD2 (6 bases). This CDR3 is built from 13 residues. The V end lost 2 bases, the J end lost 12 bases, and 14 bases lay between the germline ends. The CDR3 is CASSLSGGTLQFF. CDR3 bases: TGTGCCAGCAGTTTAAGTGGCGGGACTCTGCAGTTCTTC.

The table lists this clonotype with a few counts. J is TRBJ2-1 and V is TRBV6-1; 9 bases are a match to TRBD1. CDR3 length: 15 amino acids. Looked up from germline, CDR1 is MNHNS and CDR2 is SASEGT. Trimming took 4 bases from V and 8 from J; bases not matched to a gene: 9. For the CDR3, the DNA is TGTGCCAGCAGTGGGGGGGACAGGGTTAGGGATGAGCAGTTCTTC. Protein product: CASSGGDRVRDEQFF.

This clonotype was detected ten times or more. The chain recombines TRBV27 with TRBJ2-4; D might be TRBD1 (7 bases). The germline CDR1 and CDR2 sequences are MNHEY and SMNVEV (reference sequence). The CDR3 has 15 residues. Between the trimmed V and J ends, which lost 3 bases and 5 bases, there was a span of 14 bases. The CDR3: CASSLSQGGENIQYF. DNA of the CDR3: TGTGCCAGCAGTTTGTCGCAGGGGGGAGAAAACATTCAGTACTTC.

This clonotype has ten or more counts. The rearrangement links TRBV7-9 to TRBJ1-2, with 7 bases lining up with TRBD1. Germline V gene sequence: CDR1 SEHNR, CDR2 FQNEAQ (reference sequence). V dropped 5 bases and J dropped 6; count of bases not matched to a gene: 6. There are 13 residues in the CDR3. The CDR3 spells CASSARDSDGYTF. CDR3 coding DNA: TGTGCCAGCAGCGCCCGGGACAGCGATGGCTACACCTTC.

The rearrangement joins TRBV2 to TRBJ2-2; possible D gene TRBD1, 5 bases. V lost 4 bases and J 4 bases, leaving 10 bases between the germline ends. CDR3 length equals 14 residues. Germline V lookup: CDR1 SNHLY, CDR2 FYNNEI. Here the CDR3 reads CASSAGQITGELFF. The CDR3 bases are TGTGCCAGCAGTGCCGGACAAATCACCGGGGAGCTGTTTTTT.

J is TRBJ1-5 and V is TRBV10-3; maybe TRBD1 (5 bases). V was cut by 5 bases and J by 5 bases, with 7 bases left in between. The CDR3 runs 12 residues. Germline V CDR1 and CDR2: ENHRY, SYGVKD. The CDR3 DNA sequence: TGTGCCATCAGTCAGGGTGATCAGCCCCAGCATTTT. Its translation: CAISQGDQPQHF.

The chain couples TRBV7-9 to TRBJ2-2; TRBD2 is a possible D gene (5 bases). This CDR3 contains 14 residues. Trimming stripped 3 bases from V and 3 bases from J, with 8 bases between. Germline loops: CDR1 SEHNR, CDR2 FQNEAQ (reference sequence). In DNA form, the CDR3 reads TGTGCCAGCAGCTTTGGACTCGACACCGGGGAGCTGTTTTTT. Translated, it gives CASSFGLDTGELFF.

The chain recombines TRBV20-1 with TRBJ2-1; D ambiguous. Trimming pared 5 bases from V and 2 bases from J, leaving 13 bases between. Per the germline V gene, CDR1 is DFQATT and CDR2 is SNEGSKA (reference sequence). The CDR3 has 14 residues. This CDR3 is CSAPDDAPYNEQFF. CDR3 bases: TGCAGTGCTCCCGACGACGCCCCCTACAATGAGCAGTTCTTC.

There are many counts of this clonotype. V usage is TRBV12-3 or TRBV12-4 and J usage is TRBJ2-3, with 10 positions matching TRBD2. This CDR3 contains 14 residues. The junction had 5 bases not matched to a gene; V was cut back by 8 bases and J by 3 bases. The CDR3 nucleotides are TGTGCCAGCTTAGAGCGGGAGGGAACAGATACGCAGTATTTT. Translating gives CASLEREGTDTQYF.